Listed below are T cell receptor beta chains from one sample, sequenced in a study of T cells in Graves' hyperthyroidism and ophthalmopathy. One entry per CDR3 protein, called by TCRdb with MiXCR from the multiplex PCR reads. The sample lists 300,000 to 350,000 distinct CDR3 sequences, roughly 17% occurring once. Sequenced sample: blood. The source of these receptors is a young man with Graves' hyperthyroidism. Each CDR3 is given with its conserved first and last residue. The D gene is left open where the match is weak. Size is omitted from some rows. Given values are once, few, many or a class for expanded clones.

d_gene | abundance | j_gene | v_gene | CDR3nt | CDR3aa
. | once | TRBJ1-1 | TRBV28 | TGTGCCAGCACCCCATCGGGGGTAGCGTCCACTGAAGCTTTCTTT | CASTPSGVASTEAFF
TRBD2 | few | TRBJ2-7 | TRBV4-2 | TGTGCCAGCAGCCAAGATCTAGCTAGCGGGTTCTACGAGCAGTACTTC | CASSQDLASGFYEQYF
. | few | TRBJ1-2 | TRBV20-1 | TGCAGTGCTAGTTCTAGGGGGGTGCGTGGCTACACCTTC | CSASSRGVRGYTF
TRBD2 | . | TRBJ2-3 | TRBV15 | TGTGCCACCAGCAGAGAACCGGGACTAGCTTATTCCACAGATACGCAGTATTTT | CATSREPGLAYSTDTQYF
. | many | TRBJ2-5 | TRBV14 | TGTGCCAGCAGCCAAGGTGGGGGAACGGGAGAGACCCAGTACTTC | CASSQGGGTGETQYF
. | few | TRBJ2-1 | TRBV29-1 | TGCAGCGTTGAGTACGTCTACAATGAGCAGTTCTTC | CSVEYVYNEQFF
. | . | TRBJ2-3 | TRBV5-1 | TGCGCCAGCAGCTCGTCCCCCGGGGGAGGTACGCAGTATTTT | CASSSSPGGGTQYF
TRBD1 | many | TRBJ1-2 | TRBV11-1 | TGTGCCAGCAGCCCTCAGGGGGACTATGGCTACACCTTC | CASSPQGDYGYTF
. | few | TRBJ2-5 | TRBV3-1 | TGTGCCAGCAGCCAAGATTGGCCCTCGAGCCAAGAGACCCAGTACTTC | CASSQDWPSSQETQYF
. | . | TRBJ1-4 | TRBV29-1 | TGCAGCGGCGTTCGGCAGGAGGATGAAAAACTGTTTTTT | CSGVRQEDEKLFF
. | . | TRBJ1-1 | TRBV3-1 | TGTGCCAGCAGCCTAAGAGAGGGGTATGGCACTGAAGCTTCCTTT | CASSLREGYGTEASF
. | many | TRBJ2-3 | TRBV3-1 | TGTGCCAGCAGCCAATGGGAAAACACAGATACGCAGTATTTT | CASSQWENTDTQYF
. | . | TRBJ2-3 | TRBV30 | TGTGCCTGGTCAGGGTTGGCAGGAGATACGCAGTATTTT | CAWSGLAGDTQYF
. | . | TRBJ1-5 | TRBV9 | TGTGCCAGCAGCGCGGGACCCCGGGGGGAGCCCCAGCATTTT | CASSAGPRGEPQHF
. | few | TRBJ1-2 | TRBV7-8 | TGTGCCAGCAGCTTCCGGGACCTAAGGGGATTTAACTATGGCTACACCTTC | CASSFRDLRGFNYGYTF
. | many | TRBJ1-1 | TRBV28 | TGTGCCAGCAATAAGAACACTGAAGCTTTCTTT | CASNKNTEAFF
TRBD1 | many | TRBJ2-5 | TRBV5-1 | TGCGCCAGCACGTCGACAGGGTTCGGGGAGACCCAGTACTTC | CASTSTGFGETQYF
. | . | TRBJ2-1 | TRBV7-9 | TGTGCCAGCAATCCCACTTTGGACAATGAGCAGTTCTTC | CASNPTLDNEQFF
. | many | TRBJ1-2 | TRBV2 | TGTGCCAGCAGTGGCGACATCCGAGAGGGCTACACCTTC | CASSGDIREGYTF
TRBD1 | few | TRBJ1-4 | TRBV5-1 | TGCGCCAGCAGCTCCCAGGCCGCCAGGGGGAACGAAAAACTGTTTTTT | CASSSQAARGNEKLFF
TRBD2 | many | TRBJ2-1 | TRBV27 | TGTGCCAGCAGTTTGGGTAGCGGGAGTGCAAATGAGCAGTTCTTC | CASSLGSGSANEQFF
. | many | TRBJ2-1 | TRBV11-2 | TGTGCCAGCAGCTTGGACGGTAACAATGAGCAGTTCTTC | CASSLDGNNEQFF
. | once | TRBJ2-3 | TRBV19 | TGTGCCAGTAGTAGGGGGACTTACACAGATACGCAGTATTTT | CASSRGTYTDTQYF
TRBD2 | . | TRBJ2-3 | TRBV7-9 | TGTGCCAGCAGCTTAGTTCACGGGAGGGGAGATACGCAGTATTTT | CASSLVHGRGDTQYF
TRBD2 | many | TRBJ2-3 | TRBV28 | TGTGCCAGCGACGGGACTAGCGAAATCACAGATACGCAGTATTTT | CASDGTSEITDTQYF
TRBD1 | . | TRBJ2-5 | TRBV10-2 | TGCGCCAGCAGTACCGACAGGGGAACCCAGTACTTC | CASSTDRGTQYF
. | once | TRBJ2-7 | TRBV7-9 | TGTGCCAGCAGCTCTAGCGTATACCGGCCCAACGAGCAGTACTTC | CASSSSVYRPNEQYF
. | . | TRBJ1-2 | TRBV2 | TGTGCCAGCAGTGAGAGGAGTGGCTACACCTTC | CASSERSGYTF
. | . | TRBJ2-1 | TRBV20-1 | TGCAGTGCACCGACTCCTCGGGGAAACAATGAGCAGTTCTTC | CSAPTPRGNNEQFF
TRBD1 | many | TRBJ1-6 | TRBV7-9 | TGTGCCAGCAGCAAGACAGGGGCATCACCCCTCCACTTT | CASSKTGASPLHF
. | few | TRBJ2-6 | TRBV4-1 | TGCGCCAGCAGCCGGACATACATCAGGTCCTCTGGGGCCAACGTCCTGACTTTC | CASSRTYIRSSGANVLTF
. | . | TRBJ2-2 | TRBV7-9 | TGTGCCAGCAGCGGATGGTACACCGGGGAGCTGTTTTTT | CASSGWYTGELFF
TRBD1 | few | TRBJ1-5 | TRBV10-3 | TGTGCCATCAGTGCGTTCTCCGGGACAGGTAATCAGCCCCAGCATTTT | CAISAFSGTGNQPQHF
TRBD1 | . | TRBJ2-7 | TRBV7-8 | TGTGCCAGCCGACAGGGGATATACTACGAGCAGTACTTC | CASRQGIYYEQYF
. | many | TRBJ2-5 | TRBV10-3 | TGTGCCATCAGTGAGAGGGCTAGCGCATCACAAGAGACCCAGTACTTC | CAISERASASQETQYF
. | few | TRBJ1-1 | TRBV29-1 | TGCAGCTTCTCAAGAAGCTCTGAAGCTTTCTTT | CSFSRSSEAFF
. | many | TRBJ2-5 | TRBV24-1 | TGTGCCACCAGTGATCCCTCCGATCCCGGAAGGCATCGGGGGACCCAGTACTTC | CATSDPSDPGRHRGTQYF
. | few | TRBJ1-2 | TRBV29-1 | TGCAGCGCCCAGGGTGGACGTGAGGATGGCTACACCTTC | CSAQGGREDGYTF
. | . | TRBJ2-2 | TRBV30 | TGTGCCTGGAGCCGGGACTCTGCCAGTTCCCGCGGGGAGCTGTTTTTT | CAWSRDSASSRGELFF
. | . | TRBJ1-4 | TRBV20-1 | TGCAGTGCTCGGCGACAAGCAACTAATGAAAAACTGTTTTTT | CSARRQATNEKLFF